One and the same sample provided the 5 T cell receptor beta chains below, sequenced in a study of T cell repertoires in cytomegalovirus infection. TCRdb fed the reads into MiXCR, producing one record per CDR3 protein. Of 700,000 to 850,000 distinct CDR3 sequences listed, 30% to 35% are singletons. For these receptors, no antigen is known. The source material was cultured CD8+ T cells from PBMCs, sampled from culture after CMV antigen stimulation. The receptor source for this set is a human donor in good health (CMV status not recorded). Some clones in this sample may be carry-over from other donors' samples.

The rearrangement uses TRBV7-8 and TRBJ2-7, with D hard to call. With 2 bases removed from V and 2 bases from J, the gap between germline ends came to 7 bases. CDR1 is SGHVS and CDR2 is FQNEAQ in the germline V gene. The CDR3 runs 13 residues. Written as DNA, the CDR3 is TGTGCCAGCAGCTTAATGAGGACCTACGAGCAGTACTTC. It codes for CASSLMRTYEQYF. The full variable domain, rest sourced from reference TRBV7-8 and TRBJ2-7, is GAGVSQSPRYKVAKRGQDVALRCDPISGHVSLFWYQQALGQGPEFLTYFQNEAQLDKSGLPSDRFFAERPEGSVSTLKIQRTQQEDSAVYLCASSLMRTYEQYFGPGTRLTVT.

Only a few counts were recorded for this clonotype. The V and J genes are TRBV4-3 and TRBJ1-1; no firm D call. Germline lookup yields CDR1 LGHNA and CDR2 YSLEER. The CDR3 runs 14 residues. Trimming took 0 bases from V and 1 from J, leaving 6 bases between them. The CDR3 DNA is TGCGCCAGCAGCCAAGAACTGGGGAACACTGAAGCTTTCTTT. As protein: CASSQELGNTEAFF.

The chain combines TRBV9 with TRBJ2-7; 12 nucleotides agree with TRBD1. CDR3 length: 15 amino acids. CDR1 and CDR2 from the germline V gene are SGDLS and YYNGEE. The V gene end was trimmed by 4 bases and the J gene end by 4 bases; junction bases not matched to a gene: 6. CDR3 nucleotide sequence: TGTGCCAGCAGCCAGGCGGGACAGGGGGCATACGAGCAGTACTTC. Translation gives CASSQAGQGAYEQYF.

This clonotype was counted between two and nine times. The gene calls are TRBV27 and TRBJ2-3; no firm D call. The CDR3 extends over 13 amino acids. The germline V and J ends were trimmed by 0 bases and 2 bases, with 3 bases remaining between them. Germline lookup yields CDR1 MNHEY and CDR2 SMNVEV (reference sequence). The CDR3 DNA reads TGTGCCAGCAGTTTATCGGACACAGATACGCAGTATTTT. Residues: CASSLSDTDTQYF.

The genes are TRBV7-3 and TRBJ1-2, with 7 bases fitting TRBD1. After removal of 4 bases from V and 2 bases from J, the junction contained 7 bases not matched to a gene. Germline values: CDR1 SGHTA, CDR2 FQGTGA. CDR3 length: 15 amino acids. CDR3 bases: TGTGCCAGCAGCTCAATCTACAGGGGAAACTATGGCTACACCTTC. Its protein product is CASSSIYRGNYGYTF.